These T cell receptor beta chains were read from a single sample in a study of T-cell reconstitution after alpha-beta-depleted transplantation in children. TCRdb re-called the PCR reads through MiXCR, storing one row per CDR3 protein. The repertoire holds about 980,000 distinct CDR3 sequences, under 30% seen once, with more than 25% in the top ten. This material consisted of PBMCs, mostly from graft donor cells, taken 360 days after TCRalphabeta/CD19-depleted stem cell transplant. Source of these receptors: a boy under three years old who had a stem cell transplant for SCID, so the T cells may come from the graft donor. CDR3s include the opening cysteine and the closing phenylalanine or tryptophan. The D gene is left open where the match is weak. A row's size may be missing; if present it is once, few, many or a size class.

V	D	size	J	DNA	CDR3
TRBV9	-	few	TRBJ1-1	TGTGCCAGCAGCGCGGTTTCGGGACCGAACACTGAAGCTTTCTTT	CASSAVSGPNTEAFF
TRBV4-2	-	few	TRBJ2-7	TGTGCCAGCAGCCAAGAATTTTTTTCTTACGAGCAGTACTTC	CASSQEFFSYEQYF
TRBV5-1	-	-	TRBJ1-1	TGCGCCAGCCGAACAGAGGCTTCTTACACTGAAGCTTTCTTT	CASRTEASYTEAFF
TRBV5-1	TRBD2	many	TRBJ2-3	TGCGCCAGCAGCTTGCCCAGCGGGGGCCTAAGCACAGATACGCAGTATTTT	CASSLPSGGLSTDTQYF
TRBV29-1	-	many	TRBJ1-3	TGCAGCGTCCAAGGGGGACGCAAGAGCTCTGGAAACACCATATATTTT	CSVQGGRKSSGNTIYF
TRBV2	TRBD2	-	TRBJ2-3	TGTGCCAGGGAGACGGGGGGTAACACAGATACGCAGTATTTT	CARETGGNTDTQYF
TRBV9	-	many	TRBJ2-6	TGTGCCAGCAGCGGCCTGAACCCTGGGGCCAACGTCCTGACTTTC	CASSGLNPGANVLTF
TRBV5-1	-	few	TRBJ1-1	TGCGCCAGCAGCTTGGTGGGGATAAGGACTGAAGCTTTCTTT	CASSLVGIRTEAFF
TRBV5-1	-	-	TRBJ1-2	TGCGCCAGCAGCTTGGATTTGGCTGTCGGTGGCTACACCTTC	CASSLDLAVGGYTF
TRBV6-2/TRBV6-3	-	-	TRBJ2-2	TGTGCCAGCAGTTCCCCCTCGGCCGGGGAGCTGTTTTTT	CASSSPSAGELFF
TRBV12-3/TRBV12-4	-	few	TRBJ1-2	TGTGCCAGCAGCGAGCAGGAGAGTTCGAGGGATGGCTACACCTTC	CASSEQESSRDGYTF
TRBV3-1	TRBD2	-	TRBJ2-3	TGTGCCAGCAGCCAATCCACTAGCGGGGGTACAGATACGCAGTATTTT	CASSQSTSGGTDTQYF
TRBV28	TRBD1	-	TRBJ1-4	TGTGCCACCTCGGACAGGGTAGAAGAAAAACTGTTTTTT	CATSDRVEEKLFF
TRBV30	-	-	TRBJ2-3	TGTGCCTGGAGTGTACGAAGGGATAGCGTTGCAGATACGCAGTATTTT	CAWSVRRDSVADTQYF
TRBV5-8	-	-	TRBJ2-5	TGTGCCAGCAGCTTCCTCCTACAGGGTCAAGAGACCCAGTACTTC	CASSFLLQGQETQYF
TRBV9	TRBD1	once	TRBJ1-1	TGTGCCAGCAGCGTGGGGGGACAGATGAACACTGAAGCTTTCTTT	CASSVGGQMNTEAFF
TRBV10-3	-	-	TRBJ2-3	TGTGCCATCAGTGAGATTTGGACTGTTACAGATACGCAGTATTTT	CAISEIWTVTDTQYF
TRBV29-1	TRBD1	-	TRBJ1-1	TGCAGCGCTTCCGACAGGGGGAGGACTGAAGCTTTCTTT	CSASDRGRTEAFF
TRBV28	-	-	TRBJ1-6	TGTGCCAGTAGAACGACGGGAGGCGGGCGATCACCCCTCCACTTT	CASRTTGGGRSPLHF
TRBV4-3	TRBD2	-	TRBJ2-7	TGCGCCAGCAGCCAAGGACTAGCTGAGGAGCAGTACTTC	CASSQGLAEEQYF
TRBV12-3/TRBV12-4	TRBD1	few	TRBJ1-5	TGTGCCAGCAGGCGGACAGGGGATCGGCAGCCCCAGCATTTT	CASRRTGDRQPQHF
TRBV29-1	-	few	TRBJ1-1	TGCAGCGGACAAGGCACTGAAGCTTTCTTT	CSGQGTEAFF
TRBV20-1	TRBD1	-	TRBJ2-5	TGCAGTGCCAAGGACAGGGGGCTAGAGACCCAGTACTTC	CSAKDRGLETQYF
TRBV15	TRBD1	-	TRBJ1-5	TGTGCCACCAGCGGACTGGACAGGAGGCGACAGCCCCAGCATTTT	CATSGLDRRRQPQHF